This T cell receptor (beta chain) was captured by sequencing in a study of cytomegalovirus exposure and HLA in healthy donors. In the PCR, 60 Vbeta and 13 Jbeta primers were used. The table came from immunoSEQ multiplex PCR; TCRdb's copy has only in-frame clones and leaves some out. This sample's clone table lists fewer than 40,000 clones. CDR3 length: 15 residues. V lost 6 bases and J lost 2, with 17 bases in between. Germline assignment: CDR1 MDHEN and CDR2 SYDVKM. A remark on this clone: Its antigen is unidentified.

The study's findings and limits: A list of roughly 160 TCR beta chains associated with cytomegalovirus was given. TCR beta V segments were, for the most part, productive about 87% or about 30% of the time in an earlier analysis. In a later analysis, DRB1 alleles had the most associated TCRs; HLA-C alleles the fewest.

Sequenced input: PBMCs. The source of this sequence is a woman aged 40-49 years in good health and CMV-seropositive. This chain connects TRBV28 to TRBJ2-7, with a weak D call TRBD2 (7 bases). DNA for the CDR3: TGTGCCAGCAGACTACGGGGGGCTTCTACCTACGAGCAGTACTTC. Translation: CASRLRGASTYEQYF.